This T cell receptor (beta chain) was observed in a study of T-cell memory formation after mild COVID-19. Trimming took 6 bases from V and 4 from J, leaving 10 bases between them. The CDR3 runs to 13 residues. In germline, CDR1 is SNHLY, CDR2 FYNNEI. Each CDR3 protein is one row after TCRdb ran MiXCR on the 5' RACE reads. Among some 86,000 distinct CDR3 sequences, more than 20% were seen once, and the ten largest hold roughly 41%. The source material was PBMCs or a T cell subset sorted from them (not recorded which). The sequence was collected from a man aged 18 to 29 who had mild COVID-19 (a few samples of this study predate the infection). Cell type and time point are not known. This chain connects TRBV2 to TRBJ2-1, with D maybe TRBD2 (6 bases). Written as DNA, the CDR3 is TGTGCCAGCAGCAGGACTACATACAATGAGCAGTTCTTC. This translates into CASSRTTYNEQFF.